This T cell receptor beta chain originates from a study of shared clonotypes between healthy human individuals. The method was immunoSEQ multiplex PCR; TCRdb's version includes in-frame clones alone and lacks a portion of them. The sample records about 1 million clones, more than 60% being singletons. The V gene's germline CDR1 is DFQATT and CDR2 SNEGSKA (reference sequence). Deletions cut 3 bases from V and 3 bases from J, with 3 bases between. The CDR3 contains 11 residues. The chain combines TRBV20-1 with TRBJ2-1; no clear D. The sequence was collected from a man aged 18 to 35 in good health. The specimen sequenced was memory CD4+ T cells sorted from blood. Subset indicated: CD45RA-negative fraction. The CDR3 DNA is TGCAGTGCTAGGCTCTACAATGAGCAGTTCTTC. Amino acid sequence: CSARLYNEQFF.